These 10 T cell receptor beta chains were sequenced from one sample in a study of T cells in Graves' hyperthyroidism and ophthalmopathy (dated by TCRdb to the late 2010s). Libraries were made using multiplex PCR. Sequenced using an Illumina HiSeq 2000. The TCR beta CDR3 regions were amplified from RNA transcripts. For the first round of RT-PCR on the TCR CDR3, the HTBI primer set was used together with the Qiagen OneStep RT-PCR kit. Clones were called with MiXCR by TCRdb after fastp trimmed the public reads at Q25, and only in-frame beta chains were retained. Merged by CDR3 protein, the rows form single entries marked with the most common genes and DNA. Across this sample there are roughly 630,000 distinct CDR3 sequences, with 15% to 17% seen only once. Roughly 7.3% of the sample belongs to the ten largest clones. The sample comprised blood. All receptors derive from a woman aged 30 to 39 with Graves' hyperthyroidism.

This clonotype was seen more than once but under ten times. V is TRBV20-1 and J is TRBJ2-1; TRBD1 might be the D (6 bases). The CDR3 contains 11 residues. Trimming removed 0 bases at V and 12 bases at J, with 9 bases between. Looked up from germline, CDR1 is DFQATT and CDR2 is SNEGSKA (reference sequence). CDR3 residues: CSARDTRGQFF. The CDR3 DNA sequence: TGCAGTGCTAGAGATACCAGGGGGCAGTTCTTC.

This sequence joins TRBV7-2 and TRBJ2-7, with D hard to call. This CDR3 region has 15 residues. Trimming left V 1 base short and J 0 bases short, with 10 bases between. Germline values: CDR1 SGHTA, CDR2 FQGNSA. Here the CDR3 reads CASSLEVRPSYEQYF. CDR3 DNA: TGTGCCAGCAGCTTAGAGGTCCGGCCCTCCTACGAGCAGTACTTC.

This clonotype was counted once. Possible read error: a much larger clone is one base away. J is TRBJ2-3 and V is TRBV29-1; TRBD1 matches 9 bases. The CDR3 covers 15 residues. Germline CDR1 and CDR2: SQVTM and ANQGSEA. Trimming at V came to 4 bases and at J to 1 base, leaving 6 bases not matched to a gene. Here the CDR3 DNA reads TGCAGCGTTGTACTAAGGACAGGGGGCACAGATACGCAGTATTTT. Protein: CSVVLRTGGTDTQYF.

The table lists this clonotype with a few counts. The chain employs TRBV30 and TRBJ2-7; 13 bases line up with TRBD2. The CDR3 runs 14 residues. V lost 0 bases, J lost 6 bases, and 2 bases stayed unmatched. CDR1 and CDR2 from the germline V gene are GTSNPN and SVGIG (reference sequence). The CDR3 sequence: CAWSVGLAGVEQYF. The CDR3 nucleotides are TGTGCCTGGAGTGTAGGACTAGCGGGAGTCGAGCAGTACTTC.

The chain has TRBV20-1 and TRBJ2-5, with D perhaps given as TRBD1 or TRBD2 (5 bases each). CDR3 length equals 14 residues. The germline V gene encodes CDR1 DFQATT and CDR2 SNEGSKA (reference sequence). Between the trimmed V and J ends, which lost 6 bases and 2 bases, there was a span of 16 bases. The CDR3 DNA reads as TGCAGTGCCCGGGGCGGTAGCGCACAAGAGACCCAGTACTTC. Translation gives CSARGGSAQETQYF.

This clonotype was observed a few times. One end of the junction varies from germline; a read error may be responsible. The chain employs TRBV3-1 and TRBJ1-4; unclear D gene. The CDR3 extends over 12 amino acids. The germline V gene encodes CDR1 LGHDT and CDR2 YNNKEL (reference sequence). Here the CDR3 DNA reads TGTGTCAGCAGCCAAGATAATGAAAAACTGTTTTTT. Protein product: CVSSQDNEKLFF.

This clonotype was counted ten times or more. The rearrangement joins TRBV29-1 to TRBJ2-1, with 14 bases matching TRBD2. CDR1 SQVTM and CDR2 ANQGSEA come from the germline V gene. V was clipped by 6 bases and J by 4 bases; unmatched bases: 8. This CDR3 region has 16 residues. CDR3 in amino acids: CSVLGLAGGKYNEQFF. CDR3 sequence (DNA): TGCAGCGTGCTAGGACTAGCGGGAGGAAAATACAATGAGCAGTTCTTC.

This clonotype was seen many times. This rearrangement joins TRBV7-9 to TRBJ1-1, with a weak D call TRBD1 (6 bases). This CDR3 comprises 14 residues. Germline V CDR1 and CDR2: SEHNR, FQNEAQ (reference sequence). V was shortened by 7 bases and J by 5 bases, with 17 bases between the two germline ends. CDR3 in amino acids: CASKETGQGTEAFF. CDR3 nucleotide sequence: TGTGCCAGCAAGGAGACAGGCCAGGGGACTGAAGCTTTCTTT.

This clonotype was recorded a few times. This chain uses TRBV6-7 with TRBJ2-1, with 8 nucleotides matching TRBD2. TRBV6-7 is labeled an ORF, and its function is uncertain. The CDR3 runs 17 residues. After removal of 0 bases from V and 12 bases from J, the junction contained 16 bases not matched to a gene. The CDR3 DNA is TGTGCCAGCAGTTACTCGAAAGGGGGACTAGATGGTTCGGGGCAGTTCTTC. Amino acid sequence: CASSYSKGGLDGSGQFF.

This clonotype was detected only a few times. The chain carries TRBV13 and TRBJ2-1; TRBD2 might be the D (6 bases). The germline V gene has CDR1 PRHDT and CDR2 FYEKMQ (reference sequence). The CDR3 is 16 amino acids. The V and J ends lost 0 bases and 3 bases respectively, with 12 bases between them. The DNA for the CDR3 is TGTGCCAGCAGCTTAGGCGGACTAACGATCTACAATGAGCAGTTCTTC. This codes for CASSLGGLTIYNEQFF.